This is a list of T cell receptor beta chains from one sample in a study of T-cell memory formation after mild COVID-19. In TCRdb, the 5' RACE reads were re-called with MiXCR into one record per CDR3 protein. In the table there are about 150,000 distinct CDR3 sequences, 20% to 25% of which are singletons. The sample was PBMCs or a T cell subset sorted from them (not recorded which). Receptors were obtained from an adult woman who had mild COVID-19 (a few samples of this study predate the infection). Cell type and time point are not known. Both conserved end residues are part of each CDR3. The size of a clone is reported for some rows only, either as once, few or many, or as a class for expanded clones.

>TRBJ2-3|TRBV15|.
CATSVAGEDTQYF
>TRBJ2-7|TRBV15|.
CATSRELGHYEQYF
>TRBJ1-5|TRBV6-1|.
CASRQGGNQPQHF
>TRBJ2-7|TRBV27|.
CASSLSRPSYEQYF
>TRBJ1-2|TRBV4-2|.
CASSQETGVGYTF
>TRBJ1-2|TRBV19|few
CASSSGRVRYGYTF
>TRBJ2-7|TRBV20-1|.
CSADGTSGGLYEQYF
>TRBJ2-1|TRBV7-8|few
CASSVGGGHNEQFF
>TRBJ2-1|TRBV5-1|.
CASSSPGLSSYNEQFF
>TRBJ1-1|TRBV9|.
CASSVRGSANTEAFF
>TRBJ1-1|TRBV25-1|.
CASSFRTGAYTEAFF
>TRBJ1-1|TRBV7-9|.
CASSPVLARDTEAFF
>TRBJ2-1|TRBV19|few
CASSVRTGPYNEQFF
>TRBJ1-1|TRBV11-3|few
CASSLGAMGAETEAFF
>TRBJ1-1|TRBV4-3|few
CASSQEAGSWGAEAFF
>TRBJ2-3|TRBV7-6|.
CASSFRGPPTDTQYF
>TRBJ1-1|TRBV24-1|.
CATSDLEGTEAFF
>TRBJ1-1|TRBV15|few
CATSRPGMNTEAFF
>TRBJ1-6|TRBV12-3/TRBV12-4|.
CASSLFWDSPLHF
>TRBJ1-2|TRBV7-9|.
CASSLARGNNYGYTF
>TRBJ1-4|TRBV27|.
CASSPLGGLEKLFF
>TRBJ2-3|TRBV5-6|.
CASSLPTADTQYF
>TRBJ2-6|TRBV7-6|few
CASSLGYGTTSSGANVLTF
>TRBJ1-1|TRBV5-1|many
CASSLGGATEAFF
>TRBJ1-1|TRBV30|.
CAWSTANTEAFF
>TRBJ2-2|TRBV20-1|.
CSANPGGFQGELFF
>TRBJ2-7|TRBV27|.
CASSLSPLYEQYF
>TRBJ1-1|TRBV14|once
CASSETGIQRDEAFF
>TRBJ2-1|TRBV24-1|few
CATSDLRAYDEQFF
>TRBJ2-7|TRBV4-3|few
CASSQVPGEGHEQYF
>TRBJ1-2|TRBV3-1|.
CASSPGTGEFRNYGYTF
>TRBJ2-3|TRBV19|few
CASWGQITDTQYF